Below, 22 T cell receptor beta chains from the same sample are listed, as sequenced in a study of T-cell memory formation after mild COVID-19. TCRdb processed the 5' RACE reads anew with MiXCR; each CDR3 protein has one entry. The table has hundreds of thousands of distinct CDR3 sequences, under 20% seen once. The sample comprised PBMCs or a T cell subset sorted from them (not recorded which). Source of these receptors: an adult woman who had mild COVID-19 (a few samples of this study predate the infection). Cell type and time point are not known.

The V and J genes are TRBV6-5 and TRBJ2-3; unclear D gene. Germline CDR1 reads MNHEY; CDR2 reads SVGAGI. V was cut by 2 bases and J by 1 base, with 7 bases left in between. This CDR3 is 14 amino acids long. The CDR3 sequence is CASSYRAGTDTQYF. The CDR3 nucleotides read TGTGCCAGCAGTTACAGGGCAGGCACAGATACGCAGTATTTT.

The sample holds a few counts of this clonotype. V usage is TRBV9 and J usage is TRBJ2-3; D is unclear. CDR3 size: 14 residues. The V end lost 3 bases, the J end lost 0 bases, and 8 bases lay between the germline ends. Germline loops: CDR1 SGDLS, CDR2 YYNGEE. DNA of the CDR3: TGTGCCAGCAGCGACGGAGCGAGCACAGATACGCAGTATTTT. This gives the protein CASSDGASTDTQYF.

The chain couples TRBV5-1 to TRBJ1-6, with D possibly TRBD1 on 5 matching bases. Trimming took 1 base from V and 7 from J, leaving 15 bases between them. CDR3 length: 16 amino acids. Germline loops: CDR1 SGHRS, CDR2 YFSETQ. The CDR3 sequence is CASSLRSRQGNSPLHF. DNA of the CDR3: TGCGCCAGCAGCTTGAGATCGCGGCAGGGAAATTCACCCCTCCACTTT. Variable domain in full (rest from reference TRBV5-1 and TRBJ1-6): KAGVTQTPRYLIKTRGQQVTLSCSPISGHRSVSWYQQTPGQGLQFLFEYFSETQRNKGNFPGRFSGRQFSNSRSEMNVSTLELGDSALYLCASSLRSRQGNSPLHFGNGTRLTVT.

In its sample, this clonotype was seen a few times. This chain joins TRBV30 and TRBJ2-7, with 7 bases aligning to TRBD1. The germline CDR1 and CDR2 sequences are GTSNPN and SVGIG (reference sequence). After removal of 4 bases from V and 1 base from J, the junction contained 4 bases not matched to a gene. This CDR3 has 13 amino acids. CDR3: CAWTDRASYEQYF. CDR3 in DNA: TGTGCCTGGACTGACAGGGCGTCCTACGAGCAGTACTTC.

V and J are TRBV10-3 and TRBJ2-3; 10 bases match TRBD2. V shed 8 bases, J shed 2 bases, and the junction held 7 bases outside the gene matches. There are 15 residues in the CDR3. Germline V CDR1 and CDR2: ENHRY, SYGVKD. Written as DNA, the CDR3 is TGTGCCATCCGGACTAGCGGAGGACCCACAGATACGCAGTATTTT. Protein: CAIRTSGGPTDTQYF.

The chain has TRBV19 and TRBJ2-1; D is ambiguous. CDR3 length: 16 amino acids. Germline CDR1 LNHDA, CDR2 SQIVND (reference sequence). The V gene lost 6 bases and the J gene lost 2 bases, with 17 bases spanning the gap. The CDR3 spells CASRKVVGRPYNEQFF. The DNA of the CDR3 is TGTGCCAGTAGGAAGGTAGTAGGGCGCCCCTACAATGAGCAGTTCTTC. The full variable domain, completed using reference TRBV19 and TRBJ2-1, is DGGITQSPKYLFRKEGQNVTLSCEQNLNHDAMYWYRQDPGQGLRLIYYSQIVNDFQKGDIAEGYSVSREKKESFPLTVTSAQKNPTAFYLCASRKVVGRPYNEQFFGPGTRLTVL.

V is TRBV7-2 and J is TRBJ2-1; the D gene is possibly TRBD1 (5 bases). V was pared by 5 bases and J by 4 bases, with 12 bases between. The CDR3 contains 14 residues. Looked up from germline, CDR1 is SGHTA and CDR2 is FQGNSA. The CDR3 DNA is TGTGCCAGCAGCCAAGACAGAATTTACAATGAGCAGTTCTTC. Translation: CASSQDRIYNEQFF.

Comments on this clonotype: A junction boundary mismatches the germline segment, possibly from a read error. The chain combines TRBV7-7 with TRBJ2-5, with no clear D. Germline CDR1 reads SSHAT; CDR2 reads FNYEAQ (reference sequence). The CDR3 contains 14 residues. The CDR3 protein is CASSSVGRQETQYF. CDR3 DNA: TGTGCTAGCAGCTCCGTGGGTAGACAAGAGACCCAGTACTTC. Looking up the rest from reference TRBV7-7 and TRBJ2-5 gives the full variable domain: GAGVSQSPRYKVTKRGQDVTLRCDPISSHATLYWYQQALGQGPEFLTYFNYEAQPDKSGLPSDRFSAERPEGSISTLTIQRTEQRDSAMYRCASSSVGRQETQYFGPGTRLLVL.

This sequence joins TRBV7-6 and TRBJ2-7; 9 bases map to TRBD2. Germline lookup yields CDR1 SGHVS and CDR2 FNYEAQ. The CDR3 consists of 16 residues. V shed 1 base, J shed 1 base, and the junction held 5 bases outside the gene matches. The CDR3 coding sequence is TGTGCCAGCAGCTTAGTTAGCGGGAGCAGGTCCTACGAGCAGTACTTC. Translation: CASSLVSGSRSYEQYF.

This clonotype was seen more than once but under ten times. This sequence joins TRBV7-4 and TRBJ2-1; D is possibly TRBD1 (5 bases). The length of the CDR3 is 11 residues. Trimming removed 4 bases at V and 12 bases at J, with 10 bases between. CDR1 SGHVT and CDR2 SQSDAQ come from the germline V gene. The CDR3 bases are TGTGCCAGCAGCTGGCCCCAGGGGCAGTTCTTC. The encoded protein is CASSWPQGQFF.

CDR3 sequence: CASSLGTGGESYEQYF. CDR3 DNA: TGTGCCAGCAGCTTAGGAACAGGGGGGGAATCCTACGAGCAGTACTTC. The J gene is TRBJ2-7, the V gene TRBV7-9, with a weak D call TRBD1 (8 bases). V gave up 1 base and J gave up 1 base, with 14 bases separating them. CDR3 size: 16 residues. Germline CDR1 SEHNR, CDR2 FQNEAQ (reference sequence).

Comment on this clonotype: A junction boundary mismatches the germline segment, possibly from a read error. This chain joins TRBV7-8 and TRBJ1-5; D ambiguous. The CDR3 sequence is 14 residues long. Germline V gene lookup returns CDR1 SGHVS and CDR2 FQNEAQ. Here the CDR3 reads CDSSLAAVPQPQHF. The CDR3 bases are TGTGACAGCAGCTTAGCGGCAGTTCCTCAGCCCCAGCATTTT.

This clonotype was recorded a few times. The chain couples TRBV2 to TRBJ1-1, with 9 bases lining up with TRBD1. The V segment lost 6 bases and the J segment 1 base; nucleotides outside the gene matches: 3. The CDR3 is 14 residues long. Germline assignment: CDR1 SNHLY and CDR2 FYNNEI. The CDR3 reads CASSMTGGNTEAFF. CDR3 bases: TGTGCCAGCAGCATGACAGGGGGGAACACTGAAGCTTTCTTT.

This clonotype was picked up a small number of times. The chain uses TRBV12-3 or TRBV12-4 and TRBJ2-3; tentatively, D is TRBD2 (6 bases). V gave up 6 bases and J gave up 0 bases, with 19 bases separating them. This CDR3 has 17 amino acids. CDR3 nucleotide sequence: TGTGCCAGCAGCCTACCCCCCCTAGCGCCAAGCACAGATACGCAGTATTTT. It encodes CASSLPPLAPSTDTQYF.

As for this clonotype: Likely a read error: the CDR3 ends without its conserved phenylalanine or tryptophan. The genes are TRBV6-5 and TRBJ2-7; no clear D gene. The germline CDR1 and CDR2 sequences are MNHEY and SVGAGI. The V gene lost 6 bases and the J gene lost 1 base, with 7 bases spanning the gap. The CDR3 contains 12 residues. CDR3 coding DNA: TGTGCCAGCAGCCCGACGTCCTACGAGCAGTACTAC. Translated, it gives CASSPTSYEQYY.

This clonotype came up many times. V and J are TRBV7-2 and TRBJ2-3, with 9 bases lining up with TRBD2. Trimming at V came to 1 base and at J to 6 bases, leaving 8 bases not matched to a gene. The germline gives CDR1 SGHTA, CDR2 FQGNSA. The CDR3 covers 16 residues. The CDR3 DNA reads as TGTGCCAGCAGCTTAGGGCTAGCGGGGCCTGTCGATACGCAGTATTTT. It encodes CASSLGLAGPVDTQYF.

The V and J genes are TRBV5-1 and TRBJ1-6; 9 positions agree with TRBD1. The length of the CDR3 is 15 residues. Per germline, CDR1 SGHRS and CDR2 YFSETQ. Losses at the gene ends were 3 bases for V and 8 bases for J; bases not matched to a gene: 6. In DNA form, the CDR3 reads TGCGCCAGCAGCTGGGAACAGGGGGCGGATTCACCCCTCCACTTT. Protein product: CASSWEQGADSPLHF.

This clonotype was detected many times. CDR3 residues: CASSSRPDRGLYNEQFF. DNA of the CDR3: TGTGCCAGCAGCTCTAGGCCCGACAGGGGCCTGTACAATGAGCAGTTCTTC. The chain is built from TRBV7-8 and TRBJ2-1; 8 bases match TRBD1. V lost 4 bases, J lost 4 bases, and 12 bases stayed unmatched. This CDR3 spans 17 amino acids. Germline CDR1 reads SGHVS; CDR2 reads FQNEAQ.

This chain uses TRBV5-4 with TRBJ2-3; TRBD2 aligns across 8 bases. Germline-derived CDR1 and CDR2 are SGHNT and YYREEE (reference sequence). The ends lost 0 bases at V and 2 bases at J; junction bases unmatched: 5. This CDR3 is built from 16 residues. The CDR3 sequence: CASSLEAAGDTDTQYF. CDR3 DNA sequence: TGTGCCAGCAGCTTGGAGGCAGCGGGGGACACAGATACGCAGTATTTT.

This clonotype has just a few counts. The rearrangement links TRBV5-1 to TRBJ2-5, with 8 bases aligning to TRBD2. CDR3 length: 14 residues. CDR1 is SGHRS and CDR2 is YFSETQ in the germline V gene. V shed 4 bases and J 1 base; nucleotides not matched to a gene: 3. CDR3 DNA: TGCGCCAGCAGCGAAGGGACTAGCCAAGAGACCCAGTACTTC. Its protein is CASSEGTSQETQYF. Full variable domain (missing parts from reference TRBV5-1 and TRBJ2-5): KAGVTQTPRYLIKTRGQQVTLSCSPISGHRSVSWYQQTPGQGLQFLFEYFSETQRNKGNFPGRFSGRQFSNSRSEMNVSTLELGDSALYLCASSEGTSQETQYFGPGTRLLVL.

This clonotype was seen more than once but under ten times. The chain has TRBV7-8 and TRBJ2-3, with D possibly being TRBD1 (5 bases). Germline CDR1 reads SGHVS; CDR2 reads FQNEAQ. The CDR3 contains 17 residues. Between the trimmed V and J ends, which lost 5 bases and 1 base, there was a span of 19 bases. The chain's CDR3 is CASSHLPVTAGTDTQYF. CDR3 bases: TGTGCCAGCAGCCATCTGCCGGTGACAGCCGGCACAGATACGCAGTATTTT.

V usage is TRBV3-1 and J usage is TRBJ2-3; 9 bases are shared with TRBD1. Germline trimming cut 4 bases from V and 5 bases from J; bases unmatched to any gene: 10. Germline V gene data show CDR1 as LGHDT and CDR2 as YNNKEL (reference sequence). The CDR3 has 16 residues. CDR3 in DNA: TGTGCCAGCAGCCCGAACGGACAGGGGCAGGGAGATACGCAGTATTTT. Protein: CASSPNGQGQGDTQYF.